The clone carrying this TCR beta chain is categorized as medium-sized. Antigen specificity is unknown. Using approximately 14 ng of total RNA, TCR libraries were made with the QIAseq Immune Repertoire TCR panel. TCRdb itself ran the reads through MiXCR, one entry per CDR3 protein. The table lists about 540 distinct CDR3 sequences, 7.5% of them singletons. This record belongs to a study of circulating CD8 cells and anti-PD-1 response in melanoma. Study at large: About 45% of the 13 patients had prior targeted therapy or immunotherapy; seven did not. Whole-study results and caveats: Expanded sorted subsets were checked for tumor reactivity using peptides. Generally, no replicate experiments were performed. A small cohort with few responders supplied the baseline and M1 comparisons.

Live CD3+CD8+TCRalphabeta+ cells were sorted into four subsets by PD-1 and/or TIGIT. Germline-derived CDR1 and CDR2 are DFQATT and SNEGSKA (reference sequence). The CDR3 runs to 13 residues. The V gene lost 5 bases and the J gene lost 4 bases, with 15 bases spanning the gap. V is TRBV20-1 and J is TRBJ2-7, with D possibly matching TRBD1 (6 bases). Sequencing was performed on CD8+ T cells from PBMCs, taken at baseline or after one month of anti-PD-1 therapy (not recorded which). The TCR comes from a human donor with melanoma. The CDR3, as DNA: TGCAGTGCTTCCCCCCCACAGGGTTACGAGCAGTACTTC. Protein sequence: CSASPPQGYEQYF.